This TCR beta chain derives from a study of cytomegalovirus exposure and HLA in healthy donors. The PCR employed 60 Vbeta primers together with 13 Jbeta primers. Produced via immunoSEQ multiplex PCR; TCRdb's table is partial and in-frame only. Of roughly 150,000 clones in the sample, around 83% were seen once. CDR3 length: 12 amino acids. Trimming removed 6 bases from V and 5 bases from J, with 10 bases in between. CDR1 is MGHDK, CDR2 SYGVNS, per germline. The V call is TRBV25-1, the J call TRBJ1-2; D is unclear. Material for sequencing was PBMCs. The source is a male donor in good health and CMV-seropositive. The DNA for the CDR3 is TGTGCCAGCAGGGAGTCGAGTTATGGCTACACCTTC. Protein: CASRESSYGYTF.